This TCR beta chain was obtained from a study of blood T cells in healthy people across ages. Study outcomes and limitations: Diversity estimated from one million T cells was considered an underestimate. Age advanced and TCR beta diversity per million T cells fell, roughly linearly.

Germline V lookup: CDR1 SGHRS, CDR2 YFSETQ. V was clipped by 5 bases and J by 8 bases, with 17 bases between them. This CDR3 comprises 14 residues. It was with a sample-barcoded 5' primer and a J-beta primer mix that a second PCR of roughly 7 to 12 cycles was run. TCRdb recomputed calls from the 5' RACE reads with MiXCR, one row per CDR3 protein. The sample records about 930,000 distinct CDR3 sequences, 29% being singletons. Details on this clonotype: As yet, its antigen is unknown.

These data were also filed under a second study, of T cells of mothers and their children. That source notes: Mothers gave over 8.5 million TCR beta CDR3 reads each, and children some 3 million each.

Sequencing used blood. The sequence came from a woman aged 40 to 50 in good health. The chain recombines TRBV5-1 with TRBJ2-1, with D possibly TRBD1 on 5 matching bases. CDR3 nucleotides: TGCGCCAGCAGAGGGCCTACAGGCCAGGATGAGCAGTTCTTC. It codes for CASRGPTGQDEQFF.